The clone carrying this T cell receptor (beta chain) was detected many times. The antigen remains unidentified. Researchers prepared the TCRbeta library using unique molecular identifiers, the study reports. TCRdb re-derived calls from the PCR reads in MiXCR, one entry per CDR3 protein. Of under 70,000 distinct CDR3 sequences in the sample, approximately 10% were seen once. The data are from a study of T-cell reconstitution after alpha-beta-depleted transplantation in children. Study-level points and caveats: Several patients had high TCRbeta diversity at day 60; it came from surviving recipient T cells and thymic progenitors. Alpha-beta T cells about two months after transplant reportedly derived from several hundred expanded graft clones. Newly produced T cells mostly accounted for T-cell counts and diversity one year post-transplant.

Source: PBMCs, taken before TCRalphabeta/CD19-depleted stem cell transplant. This receptor was identified in a boy aged 5 to 17 with acute myeloid leukemia, due to receive a stem cell transplant.

DNA of the CDR3: TGCAGTGCTGAGCCCGGGACTAGCGGGGGGTTGAGCTCCTACAATGAGCAGTTCTTC. Translation: CSAEPGTSGGLSSYNEQFF. The chain employs TRBV20-1 and TRBJ2-1, with 15 positions matching TRBD2. This CDR3 spans 19 amino acids. CDR1 is DFQATT, CDR2 SNEGSKA, per germline (reference sequence). V lost 5 bases to trimming and J lost 0 bases; unmatched junction nucleotides: 11.